A selection of T cell receptor beta chains follows, all from one sample in a study of OX40 agonist ivuxolimab in advanced cancers. The assay was immunoSEQ multiplex PCR, and TCRdb's table has in-frame clones only and misses some. The table has 83,000 or so clones, 90% seen once. Here the sequenced sample was CD4+ or CD8+ T cells sorted from blood, taken in a trial of the OX40 agonist ivuxolimab. The receptors here all came from an adult with an advanced solid tumor such as melanoma, head and neck, liver or kidney cancer. The CDR3 runs from the conserved cysteine through the conserved F or W.

v_call	j_call	cdr3_aa
TRBV28	TRBJ2-3	CASSKPGQTDTQYF
TRBV18	TRBJ2-1	CASSVDLYNEQFF
TRBV18	TRBJ2-7	CASSPQRERGSYEQYF
TRBV5-6	TRBJ2-1	CASSYESEQFF
TRBV5-6	TRBJ2-1	CASSLGAGVPWGNEQFF
TRBV19	TRBJ2-3	CASSTRTPSTDTQYF
TRBV19	TRBJ1-6	CASSYSSYNSPLHF
TRBV15	TRBJ2-5	CATSRDLWETQYF
TRBV5-1	TRBJ2-7	CASSQTGYFSYEQYF
TRBV28	TRBJ1-1	CASSLSGAAEAFF
TRBV18	TRBJ2-2	CASSPNLAGGSTGELFF
TRBV2	TRBJ2-7	CASSEVHEQYF
TRBV28	TRBJ1-5	CASSFRDRGLQPQHF
TRBV10-3	TRBJ1-1	CAISGRQGGTEAFF
TRBV19	TRBJ2-1	CASSMAVAGFRNEQFF
TRBV7-2	TRBJ1-4	CASSLNRGATNEKLFF
TRBV7-6	TRBJ2-5	CASSLDETQYF
TRBV18	TRBJ2-1	CASSSLAGVDEQFF
TRBV19	TRBJ1-5	CASSIDRRGNNQPQHF
TRBV6-6	TRBJ1-4	CASRPGQGRGEKLFF
TRBV7-8	TRBJ2-3	CASSLGQHRPTDTQYF
TRBV28	TRBJ1-1	CASSPRPGRKYTEAFF
TRBV7-2	TRBJ2-5	CASSRRGREETQYF
TRBV7-3	TRBJ2-6	CASSLQGRSLSAGANVLTF
TRBV4-3	TRBJ2-1	CASSPRVSGKYNEQFF
TRBV6-1	TRBJ2-3	CASSAERTDTQYF
TRBV7-2	TRBJ1-5	CASSSTGYSNQPQHF
TRBV29-1	TRBJ2-5	CSGGTDQETQYF
TRBV6-1	TRBJ1-5	CASREPGSGKGQPQHF
TRBV29-1	TRBJ1-3	CSVVTSGNTIYF
TRBV11-2	TRBJ2-1	CASSPFSKVHNEQFF
TRBV6-5	TRBJ1-1	CASSTPKNTEAFF
TRBV6-6	TRBJ1-1	CASRYDRDPRTEAFF
TRBV4-3	TRBJ2-2	CASSQGWATNTGELFF
TRBV7-9	TRBJ1-5	CASSLGLGQPQHF
TRBV2	TRBJ1-5	CASSSKGQPQHF
TRBV5-8	TRBJ1-5	CASSLWDRARQPQHF
TRBV18	TRBJ2-2	CASSPIELAGGTGELFF
TRBV10-2	TRBJ1-2	CASSPLPENGYTF
TRBV4-2	TRBJ2-5	CASSQGVGGGQETQYF
TRBV6-5	TRBJ1-5	CASSSSPSQPQHF
TRBV12-1	TRBJ2-7	CASSCGRPTYEQYF
TRBV19	TRBJ1-1	CASSIGANTEAFF
TRBV10-2	TRBJ2-1	CASQKTSWGEQFF
TRBV21-1	TRBJ2-7	CASSKFIGSGRDYGEQYF
TRBV11-2	TRBJ2-5	CASRRPGARETQYF
TRBV6-6	TRBJ1-1	CASGNRGDGTEAFF
TRBV9	TRBJ2-3	CASSITSGSSPDTQYF
TRBV7-6	TRBJ2-5	CASVPEGMYPPETQYF
TRBV5-6	TRBJ1-2	CASRAWDREDGYTF
TRBV7-3	TRBJ2-2	CASSFMGGTGELFF
TRBV29-1	TRBJ2-1	CSVLLAALRNEQFF
TRBV19	TRBJ2-2	CASSRDRGYTGELFF